This note documents a single T cell receptor beta chain sequence. Antigen unknown. This sample was included in a study of shared clonotypes between healthy human individuals. Overall study results and limits: Blood alone was sampled, and tissue repertoires likely differ.

Sequencing used immunoSEQ multiplex PCR; TCRdb keeps in-frame clones, though not all of them. The sample shows about half a million clones, 70% to 80% of them seen only once. CDR1 MGHDK and CDR2 SYGVNS come from the germline V gene. V lost 3 bases, J lost 0 bases, and 9 bases lay in between. This CDR3 spans 15 amino acids. The source material was PBMCs. The TCR comes from a woman aged 40 to 55 in good health. Some clones in this sample may be carry-over from other donors' samples. J is TRBJ1-5 and V is TRBV25-1, with D hard to call. The CDR3 sequence is CASSDSRGSNQPQHF. The DNA for the CDR3 is TGTGCCAGCAGTGACAGCAGAGGTAGCAATCAGCCCCAGCATTTT.